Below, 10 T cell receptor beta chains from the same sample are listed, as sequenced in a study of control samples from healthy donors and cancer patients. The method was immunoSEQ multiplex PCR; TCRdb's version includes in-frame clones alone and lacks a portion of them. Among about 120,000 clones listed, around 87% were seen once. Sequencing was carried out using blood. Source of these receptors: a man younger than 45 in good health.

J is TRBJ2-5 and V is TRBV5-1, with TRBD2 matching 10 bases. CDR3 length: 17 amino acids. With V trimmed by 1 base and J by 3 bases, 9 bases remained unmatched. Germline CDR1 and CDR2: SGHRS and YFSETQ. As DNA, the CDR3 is TGCGCCAGCAGCTTGCGGCTAGCGGGGGTGAATAAAGAGACCCAGTACTTC. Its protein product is CASSLRLAGVNKETQYF.

The CDR3 DNA sequence: TGTGCCACCAGTGACCCGGGACAGATGAGCACAGATACGCAGTATTTT. Its translation: CATSDPGQMSTDTQYF. The chain joins TRBV24-1 to TRBJ2-3, with 7 bases matching TRBD1. Germline CDR1 KGHDR, CDR2 SFDVKD. After removal of 4 bases from V and 0 bases from J, the junction contained 6 bases not matched to a gene. The length of the CDR3 is 16 residues.

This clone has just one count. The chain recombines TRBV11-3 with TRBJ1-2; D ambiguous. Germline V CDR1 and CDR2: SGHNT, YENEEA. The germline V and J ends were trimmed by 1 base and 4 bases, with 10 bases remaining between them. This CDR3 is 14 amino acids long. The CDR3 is CASSLGVSSYGYTF. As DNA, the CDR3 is TGTGCCAGCAGCTTAGGTGTCTCCAGCTATGGCTACACCTTC. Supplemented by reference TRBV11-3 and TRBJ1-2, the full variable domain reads EAGVVQSPRYKIIEKKQPVAFWCNPISGHNTLYWYLQNLGQGPELLIRYENEEAVDDSQLPKDRFSAERLKGVDSTLKIQPAELGDSAVYLCASSLGVSSYGYTFGSGTRLTVV.

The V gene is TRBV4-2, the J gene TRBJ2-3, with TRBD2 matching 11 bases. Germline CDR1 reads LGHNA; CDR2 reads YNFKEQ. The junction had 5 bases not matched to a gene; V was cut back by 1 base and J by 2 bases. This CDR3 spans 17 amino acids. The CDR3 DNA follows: TGTGCCAGCAGCCAAGCAAGTAGCGGGGGGGCCACAGATACGCAGTATTTT. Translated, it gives CASSQASSGGATDTQYF.

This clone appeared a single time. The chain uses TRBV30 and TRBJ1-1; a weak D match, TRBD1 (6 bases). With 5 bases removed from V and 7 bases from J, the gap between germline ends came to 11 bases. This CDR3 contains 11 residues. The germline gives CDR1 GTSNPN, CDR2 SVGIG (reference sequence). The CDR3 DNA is TGTGCCTGGGAGGGGGGCAATGAAGCTTTCTTT. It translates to CAWEGGNEAFF.

Here the CDR3 DNA reads TGTGCCAGCAGCCAAGACACGGGCAGGGGAGGGGAAAAACTGTTTTTT. Protein: CASSQDTGRGGEKLFF. This chain joins TRBV4-2 and TRBJ1-4; D is perhaps TRBD1 (6 bases). Germline loops: CDR1 LGHNA, CDR2 YNFKEQ. V shed 0 bases and J shed 8 bases, with 16 bases lying between them. CDR3 length: 16 amino acids.

CDR3 region: CATSDFGEQYF. In nucleotides, the CDR3 is TGTGCCACCAGTGATTTCGGCGAGCAGTACTTC. The rearrangement uses TRBV24-1 and TRBJ2-7; no firm D call. This CDR3 comprises 11 residues. V was trimmed by 1 base and J by 6 bases, leaving 3 bases between them. CDR1 and CDR2 (germline): KGHDR, SFDVKD.

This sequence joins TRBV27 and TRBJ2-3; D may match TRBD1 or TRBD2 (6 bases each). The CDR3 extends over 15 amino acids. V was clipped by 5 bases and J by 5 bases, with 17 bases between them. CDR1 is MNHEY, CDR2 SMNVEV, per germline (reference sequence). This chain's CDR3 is CASSDRRGARDTQYF. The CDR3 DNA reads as TGTGCCAGCAGTGACCGTAGGGGGGCGAGAGATACGCAGTATTTT.

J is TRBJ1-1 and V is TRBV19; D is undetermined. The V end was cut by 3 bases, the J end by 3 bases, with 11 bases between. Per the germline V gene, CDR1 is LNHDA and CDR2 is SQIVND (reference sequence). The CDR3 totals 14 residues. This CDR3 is CASSIGAADTEAFF. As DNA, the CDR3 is TGTGCCAGTAGTATCGGAGCCGCGGACACTGAAGCTTTCTTT.

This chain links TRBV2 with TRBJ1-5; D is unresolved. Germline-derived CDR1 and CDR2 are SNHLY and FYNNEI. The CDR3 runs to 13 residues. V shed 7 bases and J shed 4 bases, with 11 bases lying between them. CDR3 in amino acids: CASTTLGNQPQHF. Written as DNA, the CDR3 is TGTGCCAGCACCACCCTTGGGAATCAGCCCCAGCATTTT. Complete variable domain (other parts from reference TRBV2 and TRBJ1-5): EPEVTQTPSHQVTQMGQEVILRCVPISNHLYFYWYRQILGQKVEFLVSFYNNEISEKSEIFDDQFSVERPDGSNFTLKIRSTKLEDSAMYFCASTTLGNQPQHFGDGTRLSIL.